This TCR beta chain came from a study of CD8 T cells in ankylosing spondylitis. Concerning this clonotype itself: The target antigen is unknown.

Notes on the study in general: One TCR beta motif, made up of about 8 highly homologous variants, appeared characteristic of ankylosing spondylitis blood.

Researchers built TCR beta libraries using quantitative 5'-RACE with molecular barcodes. Each CDR3 protein is one row after TCRdb ran MiXCR on the 5' RACE reads. This sample has about 540,000 distinct CDR3 sequences; roughly 13% occur once, and the top ten carry about 6.8%. Sequenced input: blood, either unsorted or a sorted T cell fraction (not recorded which). The sequence was collected from a male donor with ankylosing spondylitis.

This chain's CDR3 is CATSDFEDQPQHF. Written as DNA, the CDR3 is TGTGCCACCAGTGATTTTGAGGATCAGCCCCAGCATTTT. The rearrangement links TRBV24-1 to TRBJ1-5, with D hard to call. Trimming stripped 1 base from V and 5 bases from J, with 5 bases between. CDR3 size: 13 residues. Germline CDR1 reads KGHDR; CDR2 reads SFDVKD.